This section outlines one T cell receptor (beta chain) sequence together with its context. Its antigen is not known. The CDR3 sequence is 13 residues long. V was clipped by 3 bases and J by 4 bases, with 11 bases between them. Germline CDR1 SGHRS, CDR2 YFSETQ. This record comes from a study of OX40 agonist ivuxolimab in advanced cancers. About the study: Three patients, one with hepatocellular carcinoma and two with cutaneous melanoma, responded partially.

It was autoimmune disease history or systemic immunosuppression that excluded patients. Findings and caveats of the study: Clonal expansion was seen in CD4+ and CD8+ blood T cells by week 6 at 0.1 to 3.0 mg/kg.

Using immunoSEQ multiplex PCR, the repertoire was profiled, and TCRdb retains in-frame clones only, with some absent. The sample lists just over 95,000 clones, approximately 85% occurring once. The V call is TRBV5-1, the J call TRBJ2-7; D is perhaps TRBD1 or TRBD2 (6 bases each). This material consisted of CD4+ or CD8+ T cells sorted from blood, taken in a trial of the OX40 agonist ivuxolimab. This TCR was sampled from an adult with an advanced solid tumor such as melanoma, head and neck, liver or kidney cancer. The CDR3 nucleotides are TGCGCCAGCAGCTCCGGGGGCACTTACGAGCAGTACTTC. Its translation is CASSSGGTYEQYF.